Here is one TCR beta chain with its context. The antigen remains unidentified. The data originate from a study of cytomegalovirus exposure and HLA in healthy donors. On the study more broadly: The study placed approximately 78% of its approximately 380 genotyped donors in the Caucasian-associated ancestry cluster.

Study-level findings and limits: Based on reports, TCR beta sequences accurately predicted HLA-A and HLA-B alleles for most subjects. A later analysis reportedly found that, within productive TCRs, an Asian-associated ancestry cluster had fewer N-insertions than the mean observed across the approximately 600 donors.

Investigators did not record CMV serostatus for this donor. PCR involved 60 Vbeta and 13 Jbeta primers. Generated by immunoSEQ multiplex PCR, the TCRdb table keeps only in-frame clones and is missing some. The data hold 150,000 to 200,000 clones, with 70% to 85% observed a single time. CDR3 length: 11 amino acids. Germline CDR1 is SNHLY and CDR2 is FYNNEI. V gave up 7 bases and J gave up 3 bases, with 6 bases separating them. The chain carries TRBV2 and TRBJ2-5, with a tentative D call TRBD1 (6 bases). The sample taken for sequencing was PBMCs. This TCR came from a human donor in good health. The CDR3 DNA is TGTGCCAGCACAGGGGAAGAGACCCAGTACTTC. Encoded protein: CASTGEETQYF.